These 3 T cell receptor beta chains originate from one sample sequenced in a study of T cell responses to AZD1222 COVID-19 vaccine. Profiling relied on immunoSEQ multiplex PCR, and the TCRdb table lists in-frame clones only, not all of them. The data contain 17,000 or so clones, around 92% of them singletons. Sequencing used peripheral blood, obtained 28 days after the second AZD1222 dose. These receptors were collected from an adult who received the AZD1222 COVID-19 vaccine.

The chain joins TRBV3-1 (or the pseudogene TRBV3-2) to TRBJ1-4, with TRBD1 identical over 8 bases. The ends lost 5 bases at V and 2 bases at J; junction bases unmatched: 4. The germline CDR1 and CDR2 sequences are LGHDT and YNNKEL (reference sequence). The CDR3 runs to 15 residues. CDR3 DNA: TGTGCCAGCAGCTACAGGGGGGTCACTAATGAAAAACTGTTTTTT. Amino acids: CASSYRGVTNEKLFF.

The chain recombines TRBV12-3 or TRBV12-4 with TRBJ1-1, with a possible D match to TRBD1 (5 bases). This CDR3 comprises 13 residues. V shed 7 bases and J shed 5 bases, with 14 bases lying between them. The CDR3 DNA reads as TGTGCCAGCATGGGGTTGGGGGAAACTGAAGCTTTCTTT. Translating it yields CASMGLGETEAFF.

The chain carries TRBV9 and TRBJ2-2; D could derive from TRBD1 or TRBD2 (6 bases each). The CDR3 consists of 14 residues. Trimming left V 4 bases short and J 7 bases short, with 14 bases between. Germline CDR1 and CDR2: SGDLS and YYNGEE. DNA for the CDR3: TGTGCCAGCAGCCCTAGGGGGGCCGTCGGGGAGCTGTTTTTT. Translating it yields CASSPRGAVGELFF.